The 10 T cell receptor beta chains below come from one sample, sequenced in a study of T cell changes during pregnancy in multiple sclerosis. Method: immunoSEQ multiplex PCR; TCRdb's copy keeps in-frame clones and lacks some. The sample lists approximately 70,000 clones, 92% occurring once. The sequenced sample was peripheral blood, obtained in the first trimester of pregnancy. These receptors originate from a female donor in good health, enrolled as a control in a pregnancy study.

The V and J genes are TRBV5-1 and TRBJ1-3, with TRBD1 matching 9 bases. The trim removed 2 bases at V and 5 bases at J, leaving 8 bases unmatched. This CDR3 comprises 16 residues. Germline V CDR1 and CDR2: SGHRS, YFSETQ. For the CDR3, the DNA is TGCGCCAGCAGCTTAGGGACAGGGCCGAGGAGAAACACCATATATTTT. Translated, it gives CASSLGTGPRRNTIYF.

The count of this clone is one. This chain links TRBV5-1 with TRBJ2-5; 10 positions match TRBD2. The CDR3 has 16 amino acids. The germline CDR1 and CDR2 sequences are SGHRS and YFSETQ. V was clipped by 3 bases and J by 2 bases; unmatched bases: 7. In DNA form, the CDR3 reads TGCGCCAGCAGCTCCTGGACTAGCGGAATACAAGAGACCCAGTACTTC. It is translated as CASSSWTSGIQETQYF.

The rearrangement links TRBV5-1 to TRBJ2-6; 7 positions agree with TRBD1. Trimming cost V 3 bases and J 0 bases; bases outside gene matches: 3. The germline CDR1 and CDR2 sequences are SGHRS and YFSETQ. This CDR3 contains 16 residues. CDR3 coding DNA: TGCGCCAGCAGCTCGGGACAGCACTCTGGGGCCAACGTCCTGACTTTC. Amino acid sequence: CASSSGQHSGANVLTF.

CDR3 sequence: CASRNNLAGGTHEQYF. Written as DNA, the CDR3 is TGTGCCAGCAGGAACAACCTAGCGGGTGGGACTCACGAGCAGTACTTC. The chain joins TRBV6-6 to TRBJ2-7, with 8 bases fitting TRBD2. The V gene's germline CDR1 is MNHNY and CDR2 SVGAGI (reference sequence). V was pared by 6 bases and J by 5 bases, with 15 bases of the junction left unmatched. This CDR3 region has 16 residues.

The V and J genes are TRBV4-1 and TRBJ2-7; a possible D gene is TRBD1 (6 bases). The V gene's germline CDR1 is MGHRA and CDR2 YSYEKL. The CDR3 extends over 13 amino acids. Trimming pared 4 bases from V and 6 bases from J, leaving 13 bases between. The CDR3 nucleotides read TGCGCCAGCAGCCCTGGGGGCCCGGGCGAGCAGTACTTC. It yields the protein CASSPGGPGEQYF.

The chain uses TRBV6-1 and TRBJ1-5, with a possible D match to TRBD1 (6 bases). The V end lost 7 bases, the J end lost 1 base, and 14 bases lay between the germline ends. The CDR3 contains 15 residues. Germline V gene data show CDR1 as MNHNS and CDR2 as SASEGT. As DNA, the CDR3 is TGTGCCAGCAAAGGGACATTTCAAAGCAATCAGCCCCAGCATTTT. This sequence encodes CASKGTFQSNQPQHF.

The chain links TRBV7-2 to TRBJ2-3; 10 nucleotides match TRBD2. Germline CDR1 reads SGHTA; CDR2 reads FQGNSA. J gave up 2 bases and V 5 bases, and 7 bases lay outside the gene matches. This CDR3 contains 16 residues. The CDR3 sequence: CASSPEAGGATDTQYF. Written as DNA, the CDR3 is TGTGCCAGCAGCCCCGAAGCGGGAGGGGCCACAGATACGCAGTATTTT.

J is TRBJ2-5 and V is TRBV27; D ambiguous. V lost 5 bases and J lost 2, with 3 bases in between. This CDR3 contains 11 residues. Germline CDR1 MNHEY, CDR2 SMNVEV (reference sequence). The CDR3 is CASSQQETQYF. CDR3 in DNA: TGTGCCAGCAGTCAGCAAGAGACCCAGTACTTC.

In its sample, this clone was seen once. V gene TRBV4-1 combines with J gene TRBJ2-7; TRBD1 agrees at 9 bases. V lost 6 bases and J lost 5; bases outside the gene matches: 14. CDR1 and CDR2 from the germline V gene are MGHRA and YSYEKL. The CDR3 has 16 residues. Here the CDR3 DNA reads TGCGCCAGCAGTTCTCTGGTCCGGGACAGGGTTAACGAGCAGTACTTC. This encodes CASSSLVRDRVNEQYF.

The CDR3 is CASSQGEHSNQPQHF. The CDR3 DNA reads as TGCGCCAGCAGCCAGGGAGAGCATAGCAATCAGCCCCAGCATTTT. This rearrangement joins TRBV4-1 to TRBJ1-5; D remains ambiguous. The CDR3 is 15 amino acids. Trimming left V 3 bases short and J 0 bases short, with 9 bases between. Germline V gene sequence: CDR1 MGHRA, CDR2 YSYEKL.